The subject of this entry is one TCR beta chain. Its antigen is still unknown. This CDR3 contains 13 residues. Trimming took 5 bases from V and 1 from J, leaving 10 bases between them. CDR1 is DFQATT and CDR2 is SNEGSKA in the germline V gene (reference sequence). A 5'RACE reaction primed in the constant segment made cDNA libraries of TCR alpha and TCR beta, and these carried sample barcodes and UMIs. TCRdb recomputed calls from the 5' RACE reads with MiXCR, one row per CDR3 protein. The sample contains approximately 190,000 distinct CDR3 sequences, 18% of which appear only once. These data originate in a study of T-cell memory formation after mild COVID-19. Whole-study results and caveats: There were some responding clones in pre-infection memory, which suggested that cross-reactive memory had joined. Clones contracting over day 15 to 85 were CD4/CD8 balanced, with later expanders leaning CD4+. What remained unconfirmed was the SARS-CoV-2 specificity of second-wave clones peaking on day 37.

The origin of this receptor is an adult woman who had mild COVID-19 (a few samples of this study predate the infection). Cell type and time point are not known. Sequences were obtained from PBMCs or a T cell subset sorted from them (not recorded which). The V call is TRBV20-1, the J call TRBJ2-3, with D tentatively TRBD2 (6 bases). CDR3 in amino acids: CSADPGGTDTQYF. The CDR3 nucleotides are TGCAGTGCTGATCCGGGAGGCACAGATACGCAGTATTTT.